A single sample gave rise to the 2 T cell receptor beta chains below, sequenced in a study of cytomegalovirus exposure and HLA in healthy donors. Use of 60 Vbeta and 13 Jbeta primers characterized the PCR. TCRdb keeps only in-frame clones here, not all; method: immunoSEQ multiplex PCR. The table records about 100,000 clones, 75% to 85% of them present only once. The specimen was PBMCs. Receptors originate from a female donor in good health and CMV-seropositive.

The V call is TRBV6-6, the J call TRBJ2-7, with 13 bases identical to TRBD2. This CDR3 has 16 residues. Germline-derived CDR1 and CDR2 are MNHNY and SVGAGI (reference sequence). V lost 5 bases to trimming and J lost 2 bases; unmatched junction nucleotides: 6. CDR3 in amino acids: CASSGLAGEKPYEQYF. The CDR3 nucleotides are TGTGCCAGCAGTGGACTAGCGGGGGAGAAACCCTACGAGCAGTACTTC.

The CDR3 nucleotides read TGTGCCAGCAGCAAAGGGGCCACTCAATTCCAAGAGACCCAGTACTTC. It codes for CASSKGATQFQETQYF. The rearrangement links TRBV2 to TRBJ2-5; D perhaps matches TRBD1 (5 bases). The CDR3 covers 16 residues. The V gene lost 6 bases and the J gene lost 1 base, with 18 bases spanning the gap. CDR1 is SNHLY, CDR2 FYNNEI, per germline.